This T cell receptor beta chain was profiled in a study of blood T cell repertoires in COVID-19. Study-level information: T cells, B-cell-depleted T cells, or PBMCs supplied cDNA or gDNA.

Recruited during active infection, patients (from Seattle) were subsequently followed longitudinally. CDR1 and CDR2 from the germline V gene are LNHDA and SQIVND (reference sequence). J gave up 2 bases and V 5 bases, and 6 bases lay outside the gene matches. The CDR3 consists of 15 residues. As processed by the authors: Researchers report that nucleated cell counts were estimated from reference gene primer amplification. Sequenced by immunoSEQ multiplex PCR; TCRdb stores in-frame clones only, minus some. V, J and clone size were drawn from that table, and D and trimming were deduced from the DNA. The table records over 400,000 clones, roughly nine tenths of them present only once.

The gene calls are TRBV19 and TRBJ1-3; 7 nucleotides match TRBD1. The sample taken for sequencing was peripheral blood. This TCR was sampled from a woman between 45 and 60 years old with COVID-19, enrolled during active disease. The CDR3, as DNA: TGTGCCAGTAGTGCCCTGACAGGGACTGGAAACACCATATATTTT. This encodes CASSALTGTGNTIYF.